This entry is about one T cell receptor beta chain. Antigen: not known. Previously described methods and listed TCR primers were used for bulk TCR libraries. Each CDR3 protein gets one entry after TCRdb re-called the PCR reads with MiXCR. The table shows about 500,000 distinct CDR3 sequences, with around 25% occurring only once. This sample stems from a study of molecular identifiers for immune sequencing clone quantification. Study findings and constraints: Clones with over 20 RNA copies captured over 98% of effector molecules but under 1% of naive ones.

Preparation of naive CD8 libraries involved roughly 18,000 to 1,100,000 sorted cells and 10%, 30% or 50% RNA. Naive CD8 T cell sorting was performed on the CD8+CD4-CCR7+CD45RA+ phenotype. The receptor comes from a human donor in good health. Some libraries in this study had Jurkat cell RNA spiked in. The sequenced material came from naive CD8+ T cells from blood, with Jurkat cell RNA spiked in. Specified subset: FACS-sorted CD8+CD4-CCR7+CD45RA+ naive T cells.

The CDR3 here is CASSEVGQGFGLEEKLFF. Written as DNA, the CDR3 is TGTGCCAGCAGTGAAGTGGGACAGGGGTTCGGGTTGGAAGAAAAACTGTTTTTT. This rearrangement joins TRBV6-1 to TRBJ1-4; 10 bases map to TRBD1. This CDR3 is 18 amino acids long. Germline loops: CDR1 MNHNS, CDR2 SASEGT. V shed 1 base, J shed 8 bases, and the junction held 13 bases outside the gene matches.